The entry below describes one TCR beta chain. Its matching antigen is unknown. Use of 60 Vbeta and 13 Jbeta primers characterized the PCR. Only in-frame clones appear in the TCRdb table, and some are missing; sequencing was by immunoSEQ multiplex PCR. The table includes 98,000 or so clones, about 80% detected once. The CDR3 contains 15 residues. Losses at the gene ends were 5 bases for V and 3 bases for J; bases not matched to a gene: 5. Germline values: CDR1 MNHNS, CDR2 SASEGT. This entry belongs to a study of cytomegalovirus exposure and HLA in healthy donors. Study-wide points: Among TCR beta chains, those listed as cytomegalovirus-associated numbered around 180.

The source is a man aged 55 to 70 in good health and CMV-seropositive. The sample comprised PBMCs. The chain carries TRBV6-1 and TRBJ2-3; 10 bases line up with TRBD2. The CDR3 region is CASSFQRGGTDTQYF. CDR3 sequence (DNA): TGTGCCAGCAGTTTTCAGCGGGGGGGAACAGATACGCAGTATTTT.